A single sample is the source of the 5 T cell receptor beta chains below, sequenced in a study of shared T cell receptors in the human thymus. TCRdb keeps only in-frame clones here, not all; method: immunoSEQ multiplex PCR. The sample consists of approximately 580,000 clones, more than 75% of them appearing once. This same sample was also part of a study on human thymus T cells.

Sequenced material: thymocytes. The receptors stem from a boy younger than two with a congenital heart defect.

This clone has just one count. The V gene is TRBV14, the J gene TRBJ2-3, with D possibly matching TRBD1 (6 bases). The CDR3 has 15 amino acids. Trimming removed 4 bases at V and 6 bases at J, with 17 bases between. The germline gives CDR1 SGHDN, CDR2 FVKESK. CDR3 protein: CASSLQGHPQDTQYF. As DNA, the CDR3 is TGTGCCAGCAGCCTCCAGGGACACCCACAGGATACGCAGTATTTT.

The chain recombines TRBV27 with TRBJ2-1, with 7 nucleotides matching TRBD2. Trimming cost V 5 bases and J 6 bases; bases outside gene matches: 7. This CDR3 spans 14 amino acids. CDR1 and CDR2 from the germline V gene are MNHEY and SMNVEV (reference sequence). CDR3 nucleotide sequence: TGTGCCAGCAGTCCGCGGGAGCGCGGCAATGAGCAGTTCTTC. Its protein is CASSPRERGNEQFF.

The chain is built from TRBV18 and TRBJ1-2; 7 nucleotides align to TRBD1. Trimming cost V 4 bases and J 4 bases; bases outside gene matches: 6. CDR3 length: 14 residues. The germline CDR1 and CDR2 sequences are KGHSH and LQKENI. CDR3 sequence (DNA): TGTGCCAGCTCACGGGACAGCGGCCTCTATGGCTACACCTTC. Protein: CASSRDSGLYGYTF.

This chain links TRBV27 with TRBJ1-2; D ambiguous. The CDR3 runs 16 residues. Trimming pared 5 bases from V and 0 bases from J, leaving 16 bases between. Germline CDR1 reads MNHEY; CDR2 reads SMNVEV (reference sequence). This CDR3 reads CASSMQKELPNYGYTF. The DNA for the CDR3 is TGTGCCAGCAGTATGCAAAAGGAGCTGCCTAACTATGGCTACACCTTC.

This clone appeared a few times. The chain employs TRBV6-5 and TRBJ2-7; 8 positions agree with TRBD1. J lost 6 bases, V lost 5 bases, and 9 bases had no gene match. Looked up from germline, CDR1 is MNHEY and CDR2 is SVGAGI. CDR3 size: 14 residues. The CDR3 protein is CASSPRDRSSEQYF. CDR3 sequence (DNA): TGTGCCAGCAGTCCCCGGGACAGGTCTTCCGAGCAGTACTTC.